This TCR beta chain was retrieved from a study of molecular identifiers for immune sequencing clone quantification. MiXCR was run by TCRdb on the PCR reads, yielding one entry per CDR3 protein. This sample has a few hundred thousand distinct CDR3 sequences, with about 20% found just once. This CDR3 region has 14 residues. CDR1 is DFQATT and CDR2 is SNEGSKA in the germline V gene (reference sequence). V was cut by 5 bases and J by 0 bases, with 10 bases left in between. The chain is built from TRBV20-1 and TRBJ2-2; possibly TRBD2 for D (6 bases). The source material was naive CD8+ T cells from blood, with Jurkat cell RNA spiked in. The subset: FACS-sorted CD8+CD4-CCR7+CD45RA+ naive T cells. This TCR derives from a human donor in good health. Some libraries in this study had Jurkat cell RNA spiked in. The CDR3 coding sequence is TGCAGTGCTCCGGGACTGACGAACACCGGGGAGCTGTTTTTT. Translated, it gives CSAPGLTNTGELFF.